This TCR beta chain was sequenced for a study of T cells in Graves' hyperthyroidism and ophthalmopathy. Aged 18 to 65, the patients had hyperthyroidism that was newly diagnosed and had lasted under 2 months. It was uncontrolled infection, other autoimmune disease, pregnancy or lactation that excluded patients. The authors took PBMCs from about 9.5 ml fresh peripheral blood. Researchers took RNA transcripts and amplified the TCR beta CDR3 regions from them. First-round RT-PCR with HTBI primers amplified the TCR CDR3 region. TCRdb re-called the multiplex PCR reads through MiXCR, storing one row per CDR3 protein. The data hold over 450,000 distinct CDR3 sequences, with over 13% observed a single time. As regards this clonotype: Antigen specificity is unknown.

V lost 0 bases, J lost 10 bases, and 16 bases lay in between. CDR3 length: 15 residues. The germline V gene encodes CDR1 MNHEY and CDR2 SVGEGT. Findings of the study overall: The model predicted ophthalmopathy a median roughly six months before onset.

V and J are TRBV6-2 or TRBV6-3 and TRBJ2-1; a weak D match, TRBD2 (5 bases). This receptor was obtained from a woman between 18 and 30 years old with Graves' hyperthyroidism. Specimen: blood. This chain's CDR3 is CASSYSIEGSWEQFF. CDR3 nucleotide sequence: TGTGCCAGCAGTTACTCGATTGAGGGTTCTTGGGAGCAGTTCTTC.